This T cell receptor beta chain appears in the sequencing data of a study of shared clonotypes between healthy human individuals. Overall study findings and caveats: Around 4.7% was the fraction of naive CD4 clonotypes found shared across a handful of donors.

Produced via immunoSEQ multiplex PCR; TCRdb's table is partial and in-frame only. The sample carries millions of clones, approximately 94% recorded once. As for this clone: The antigen remains unidentified.

Trimming removed 5 bases at V and 6 bases at J, with 19 bases between. The CDR3 is made up of 14 amino acids. Germline CDR1 reads SQVTM; CDR2 reads ANQGSEA. The sequenced sample was naive CD4+ T cells sorted from blood. The subset denotes: CD45RA+ positively selected. The clonotype originates from a man aged 18 to 30 in good health. This sequence joins TRBV29-1 and TRBJ1-2; D remains unclear. CDR3 nucleotides: TGCAGCGTTACAAGGAGGGTCAGCGGAGATGGCTACACCTTC. Amino acid sequence: CSVTRRVSGDGYTF.